This is a list of T cell receptor beta chains from one sample in a study of beta chain features in type 1 diabetes. Clones were read by immunoSEQ multiplex PCR, and TCRdb kept only the in-frame ones, dropping some. Here the sample spans 50,000 or so clones, approximately 44% being singletons. Sequencing was carried out using stem cell memory CD4+ T cells from blood. The receptors were sampled from a man under 40 with type 1 diabetes. The CDR3 runs from the conserved cysteine through the conserved F or W. Fields, in order: J gene, D gene, clone size, V gene, CDR3 protein, CDR3 DNA. A D gene is named only where the DNA matches it firmly. Clone size is stated in some rows and not others, as once, few, many or a class when expanded.

J: TRBJ1-3; D: .; size: .; V: TRBV28; CDR3: CASIRGSGNTIYF; DNA: TGTGCCAGCATTAGGGGGTCTGGAAACACCATATATTTT
J: TRBJ1-2; D: .; size: .; V: TRBV6-6; CDR3: CASEHFGQTKYGYTF; DNA: TGTGCCAGTGAGCACTTCGGACAGACAAAGTATGGCTACACCTTC
J: TRBJ2-2; D: .; size: once; V: TRBV2; CDR3: CATQPSGTGELFF; DNA: TGTGCCACCCAGCCCAGCGGCACCGGGGAGCTGTTTTTT
J: TRBJ2-7; D: .; size: once; V: TRBV7-2; CDR3: CASSRGHTYEQYF; DNA: TGTGCCAGCAGCCGCGGGCATACCTACGAGCAGTACTTC
J: TRBJ2-1; D: .; size: .; V: TRBV5-4; CDR3: CASSLGAGAYNEQFF; DNA: TGTGCCAGCAGCTTGGGTGCCGGGGCCTACAATGAGCAGTTCTTC
J: TRBJ2-7; D: TRBD1; size: .; V: TRBV19; CDR3: CASSTQTGSEQYF; DNA: TGTGCCAGTAGTACCCAGACAGGGAGCGAGCAGTACTTC
J: TRBJ2-5; D: .; size: .; V: TRBV7-2; CDR3: CASSQGVARRAETQYF; DNA: TGTGCCAGCAGCCAAGGGGTAGCAAGAAGGGCAGAGACCCAGTACTTC
J: TRBJ2-1; D: TRBD2; size: .; V: TRBV14; CDR3: CASSQGRELAGNEQFF; DNA: TGTGCCAGCAGCCAAGGGCGAGAACTAGCGGGAAATGAGCAGTTCTTC
J: TRBJ2-1; D: TRBD1; size: .; V: TRBV27; CDR3: CASRPLVGVRGNEQFF; DNA: TGTGCCAGCAGGCCCCTGGTCGGGGTCAGGGGGAATGAGCAGTTCTTC
J: TRBJ2-7; D: .; size: .; V: TRBV18; CDR3: CASSPPSLYEQYF; DNA: TGTGCCAGCTCACCACCGTCACTCTACGAGCAGTACTTC
J: TRBJ1-1; D: .; size: .; V: TRBV28; CDR3: CASSLSGDTEAFF; DNA: TGTGCCAGCAGTTTGTCAGGGGACACTGAAGCTTTCTTT
J: TRBJ2-2; D: .; size: few; V: TRBV2; CDR3: CASSVGSAGELFF; DNA: TGTGCCAGCAGTGTTGGTAGCGCCGGGGAGCTGTTTTTT
J: TRBJ2-2; D: .; size: few; V: TRBV5-1; CDR3: CASSELFTGELFF; DNA: TGCGCCAGCAGCGAACTGTTCACCGGGGAGCTGTTTTTT
J: TRBJ2-5; D: .; size: few; V: TRBV6-5; CDR3: CASTLGGDKTQYF; DNA: TGTGCCAGCACCCTGGGGGGGGACAAGACCCAGTACTTC
J: TRBJ2-5; D: .; size: few; V: TRBV5-1; CDR3: CASSLNRLQETQYF; DNA: TGCGCCAGCAGCTTAAACAGGCTCCAAGAGACCCAGTACTTC
J: TRBJ2-1; D: TRBD2; size: .; V: TRBV14; CDR3: CASSQGTGLAGGSNEQFF; DNA: TGTGCCAGCAGCCAAGGGACGGGACTAGCGGGAGGTTCCAATGAGCAGTTCTTC
J: TRBJ2-2; D: TRBD1; size: few; V: TRBV5-1; CDR3: CASSFQGANTGELFF; DNA: TGCGCCAGCAGCTTTCAGGGGGCGAACACCGGGGAGCTGTTTTTT
J: TRBJ1-5; D: TRBD1; size: .; V: TRBV7-2; CDR3: CASSPGQVNQPQHF; DNA: TGTGCCAGCAGCCCCGGACAGGTGAATCAGCCCCAGCATTTT
J: TRBJ1-1; D: .; size: .; V: TRBV7-8; CDR3: CASSRLEGRTEAFF; DNA: TGTGCCAGCAGCCGGCTGGAGGGCCGCACTGAAGCTTTCTTT
J: TRBJ1-4; D: TRBD1; size: few; V: TRBV2; CDR3: CASRPQGAREKLFF; DNA: TGTGCCAGCAGACCACAGGGGGCGCGAGAAAAACTGTTTTTT
J: TRBJ1-2; D: .; size: .; V: TRBV7-8; CDR3: CASARGDTQTLNYGYTF; DNA: TGTGCCAGCGCACGGGGGGACACCCAAACCCTAAACTATGGCTACACCTTC
J: TRBJ2-1; D: TRBD1; size: .; V: TRBV4-3; CDR3: CASSRDRGDGEQFF; DNA: TGCGCCAGCAGCCGGGACAGGGGAGACGGTGAGCAGTTCTTC
J: TRBJ2-7; D: .; size: few; V: TRBV29-1; CDR3: CSVGRAYEQYF; DNA: TGCAGCGTTGGCCGCGCCTACGAGCAGTACTTC
J: TRBJ1-4; D: .; size: .; V: TRBV4-1; CDR3: CASSQDPPTRVLSEKLFF; DNA: TGCGCCAGCAGCCAAGATCCACCCACCAGGGTTTTGAGTGAAAAACTGTTTTTT
J: TRBJ2-7; D: .; size: few; V: TRBV5-1; CDR3: CASSLGQTHSYEQYF; DNA: TGCGCCAGCAGCTTGGGGCAGACTCACTCCTACGAGCAGTACTTC
J: TRBJ1-1; D: .; size: .; V: TRBV19; CDR3: CASSIVVFLGGAFF; DNA: TGTGCCAGTAGTATAGTAGTGTTCCTGGGGGGAGCTTTCTTT
J: TRBJ2-1; D: .; size: .; V: TRBV28; CDR3: CASSLGRDRYNEQFF; DNA: TGTGCCAGCAGCCTAGGGCGGGATCGTTACAATGAGCAGTTCTTC
J: TRBJ2-1; D: TRBD2; size: few; V: TRBV2; CDR3: CASRDTGAGGEQFF; DNA: TGTGCCAGCAGGGATACGGGAGCGGGGGGTGAGCAGTTCTTC
J: TRBJ2-7; D: .; size: .; V: TRBV29-1; CDR3: CSVEDGTSYEQYF; DNA: TGCAGCGTTGAAGATGGCACCTCCTACGAGCAGTACTTC
J: TRBJ1-5; D: .; size: .; V: TRBV11-2; CDR3: CASSPGGRNQPQHF; DNA: TGTGCCAGCAGCCCAGGCGGGAGAAATCAGCCCCAGCATTTT
J: TRBJ1-1; D: .; size: .; V: TRBV7-3; CDR3: CASSFQKNTEAFF; DNA: TGTGCCAGCAGCTTCCAGAAGAACACTGAAGCTTTCTTT